These 15 T cell receptor beta chains were sequenced from one sample in a study of T cell responses to AZD1222 COVID-19 vaccine. Measured with immunoSEQ multiplex PCR; TCRdb has only the in-frame clones, and not every one. The data show around 190,000 clones, 85% to 95% seen once. Sequenced here: peripheral blood, sampled on day 0 of AZD1222 vaccination. The receptors here all came from an adult in good health.

The chain is built from TRBV5-4 and TRBJ1-2; D remains unclear. CDR3 length: 16 residues. Germline lookup yields CDR1 SGHNT and CDR2 YYREEE (reference sequence). V was trimmed by 2 bases and J by 4 bases, leaving 18 bases between them. In DNA form, the CDR3 reads TGTGCCAGCAGCTTACAGAGCACCCACTCTAGCTATGGCTACACCTTC. Translating it yields CASSLQSTHSSYGYTF. The complete variable domain, with remaining parts taken from reference TRBV5-4 and TRBJ1-2, reads ETGVTQSPTHLIKTRGQQVTLRCSSQSGHNTVSWYQQALGQGPQFIFQYYREEENGRGNFPPRFSGLQFPNYSSELNVNALELDDSALYLCASSLQSTHSSYGYTFGSGTRLTVV.

The rearrangement joins TRBV3-1 (or the pseudogene TRBV3-2) to TRBJ2-5; D possibly corresponds to TRBD2 (7 bases). From germline, CDR1 is LGHDT and CDR2 YNNKEL (reference sequence). V was clipped by 2 bases and J by 0 bases, with 10 bases between them. The CDR3 runs 15 residues. As DNA, the CDR3 is TGTGCCAGCAGCCAAAGGGGGGGGTACCAAGAGACCCAGTACTTC. Protein sequence: CASSQRGGYQETQYF.

The sample holds one count of this clone. The chain combines TRBV11-2 with TRBJ1-5; D call uncertain. The CDR3 is 13 amino acids. Trimming took off 4 bases at V and 2 bases at J, with 6 bases between the two ends. Germline-derived CDR1 and CDR2 are SGHAT and FQNNGV. CDR3 in DNA: TGTGCCAGCAGCTCCCGGCGCAATCAGCCCCAGCATTTT. It translates to CASSSRRNQPQHF.

The chain combines TRBV28 with TRBJ2-5; no definite D call. Looked up from germline, CDR1 is MDHEN and CDR2 is SYDVKM. Trimming shortened V by 6 bases and J by 1 base, and 6 bases separated the two germline ends. This CDR3 comprises 12 residues. The DNA of the CDR3 is TGTGCCAGCAGCCCTGGCCAAGAGACCCAGTACTTC. Translation gives CASSPGQETQYF.

The rearrangement uses TRBV30 and TRBJ1-1; 7 bases fit TRBD1. The length of the CDR3 is 16 residues. The junction had 13 bases not matched to a gene; V was cut back by 2 bases and J by 4 bases. Germline CDR1 and CDR2: GTSNPN and SVGIG (reference sequence). The CDR3 sequence: CAWSPLTGLVGTEAFF. CDR3 nucleotide sequence: TGTGCCTGGAGTCCCCTGACAGGGCTTGTTGGCACTGAAGCTTTCTTT.

V gene TRBV4-2 combines with J gene TRBJ2-1; TRBD2 might be the D (6 bases). Trimming pared 4 bases from V and 1 base from J, leaving 11 bases between. Germline CDR1 LGHNA, CDR2 YNFKEQ. CDR3 length: 15 amino acids. The CDR3 loop is CASSPSGSSYNEQFF. CDR3 bases: TGTGCCAGCAGCCCCTCCGGGAGTTCCTACAATGAGCAGTTCTTC.

This sequence joins TRBV25-1 and TRBJ1-6; D is unclear. The CDR3 has 11 amino acids. Trimming cost V 4 bases and J 8 bases, with 3 bases left between them. The V gene's germline CDR1 is MGHDK and CDR2 SYGVNS. The CDR3 DNA follows: TGTGCCAGCAGTGCCTATTCACCCCTCCACTTT. As protein: CASSAYSPLHF.

This rearrangement joins TRBV5-5 to TRBJ1-1; unclear D gene. Germline CDR1 is SGHKS and CDR2 is YYEKEE (reference sequence). The CDR3 has 13 amino acids. V shed 4 bases and J shed 1 base, with 8 bases lying between them. CDR3 DNA: TGTGCCAGCAGCCCAGGTTCGAACACTGAAGCTTTCTTT. Translating it yields CASSPGSNTEAFF.

The gene calls are TRBV7-9 and TRBJ1-2, with 10 bases aligning to TRBD1. The CDR3 is 18 residues long. The germline V gene has CDR1 SEHNR and CDR2 FQNEAQ (reference sequence). The junction had 12 bases not matched to a gene; V was cut back by 1 base and J by 4 bases. CDR3 protein: CASSLETGGSSYGYGYTF. Written as DNA, the CDR3 is TGTGCCAGCAGCTTAGAGACAGGGGGCAGTAGTTACGGCTATGGCTACACCTTC.

This chain links TRBV7-2 with TRBJ2-3; TRBD2 agrees at 13 bases. The CDR3 totals 22 residues. Trimming took 0 bases from V and 3 from J; bases not matched to a gene: 18. The germline CDR1 and CDR2 sequences are SGHTA and FQGNSA. The CDR3 reads CASSLALRIPGLAGIGTDTQYF. CDR3 nucleotides: TGTGCCAGCAGCTTAGCTTTACGAATACCGGGACTAGCGGGGATTGGTACAGATACGCAGTATTTT. Drawing the rest from reference TRBV7-2 and TRBJ2-3, the complete variable domain is GAGVSQSPSNKVTEKGKDVELRCDPISGHTALYWYRQSLGQGLEFLIYFQGNSAPDKSGLPSDRFSAERTGGSVSTLTIQRTQQEDSAVYLCASSLALRIPGLAGIGTDTQYFGPGTRLTVL.

The chain links TRBV6-5 to TRBJ2-3; 7 positions match TRBD2. CDR3 length equals 16 residues. Trimming at V came to 0 bases and at J to 6 bases, leaving 9 bases not matched to a gene. Germline CDR1 reads MNHEY; CDR2 reads SVGAGI. The DNA of the CDR3 is TGTGCCAGCAGTTACTCTCGCGGGGGTACCCCCGATACGCAGTATTTT. Its protein is CASSYSRGGTPDTQYF.

The chain employs TRBV3-1 (or the pseudogene TRBV3-2) and TRBJ2-7, with 8 positions matching TRBD1. The CDR3 loop spans 14 amino acids. Trimming removed 3 bases from V and 0 bases from J; junction bases left unmatched: 1. Per germline, CDR1 LGHDT and CDR2 YNNKEL (reference sequence). The CDR3 sequence is CASSHRGHSYEQYF. The CDR3 DNA reads TGTGCCAGCAGCCACAGGGGGCACTCCTACGAGCAGTACTTC.

The V and J genes are TRBV5-5 and TRBJ1-5; TRBD1 matches 9 bases. Per germline, CDR1 SGHKS and CDR2 YYEKEE (reference sequence). The length of the CDR3 is 15 residues. Trimming cost V 5 bases and J 5 bases; bases outside gene matches: 8. CDR3 DNA: TGTGCCAGCAGTTGGGGACAGGGATACCATCAGCCCCAGCATTTT. Protein product: CASSWGQGYHQPQHF. Full variable domain (rest looked up from reference TRBV5-5 and TRBJ1-5): DAGVTQSPTHLIKTRGQQVTLRCSPISGHKSVSWYQQVLGQGPQFIFQYYEKEERGRGNFPDRFSARQFPNYSSELNVNALLLGDSALYLCASSWGQGYHQPQHFGDGTRLSIL.

The V call is TRBV10-3, the J call TRBJ2-7; 10 bases match TRBD1. The germline CDR1 and CDR2 sequences are ENHRY and SYGVKD. V gave up 3 bases and J gave up 0 bases; unmatched junction bases: 8. The length of the CDR3 is 17 residues. The CDR3 region is CAISDPGQGDSSYEQYF. CDR3 coding DNA: TGTGCCATCAGTGACCCTGGACAGGGGGACAGCTCCTACGAGCAGTACTTC.

The chain employs TRBV27 and TRBJ2-5; 11 positions agree with TRBD1. This CDR3 is built from 15 residues. Losses at the gene ends were 5 bases for V and 5 bases for J; bases not matched to a gene: 7. CDR1 and CDR2 from the germline V gene are MNHEY and SMNVEV (reference sequence). Here the CDR3 DNA reads TGTGCCAGCAGTAACCCCGGACAGGGGGCGGAGACCCAGTACTTC. Translated: CASSNPGQGAETQYF.